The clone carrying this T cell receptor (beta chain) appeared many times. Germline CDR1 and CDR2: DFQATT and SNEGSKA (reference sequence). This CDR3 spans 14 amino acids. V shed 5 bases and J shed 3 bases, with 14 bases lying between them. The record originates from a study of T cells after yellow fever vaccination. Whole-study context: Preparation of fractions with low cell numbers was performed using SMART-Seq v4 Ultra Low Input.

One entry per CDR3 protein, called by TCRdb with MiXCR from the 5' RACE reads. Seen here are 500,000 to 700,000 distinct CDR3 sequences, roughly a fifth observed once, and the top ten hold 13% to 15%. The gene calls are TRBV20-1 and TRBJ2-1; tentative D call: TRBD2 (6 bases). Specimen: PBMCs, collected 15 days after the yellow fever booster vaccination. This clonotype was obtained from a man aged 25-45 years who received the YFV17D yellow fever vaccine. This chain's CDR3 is CSAPESGRYNEQFF. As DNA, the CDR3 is TGCAGTGCTCCTGAGAGCGGGCGCTACAATGAGCAGTTCTTC.